This T cell receptor beta chain was identified during a study of T cells in Graves' hyperthyroidism and ophthalmopathy. Study observations and caveats: Blood also contained most expanded thyroid clonotypes above 0.001. Ophthalmopathy was separated from stable hyperthyroidism by a 13 V-J model.

Uncontrolled infection, other autoimmune disease, pregnancy or lactation disqualified patients from enrolment. Each diagnosis was grounded in clinical symptoms, serum thyroxine and TRAb, thyroid ultrasound, and orbital computed tomography. Amplification yielded TCR beta CDR3 regions, with RNA transcripts as the source. An initial round of RT-PCR targeting the TCR CDR3 relied on the HTBI primer set. A single record per CDR3 protein comes from TCRdb applying MiXCR to the multiplex PCR reads. The table has around 760,000 distinct CDR3 sequences, 35% seen once; the top ten hold 31%. This clonotype was counted only a few times. What it binds is unknown. The CDR3 runs to 11 residues. Trimming took 5 bases from V and 5 from J, leaving 9 bases between them. Germline loops: CDR1 GTSNPN, CDR2 SVGIG (reference sequence).

V is TRBV30 and J is TRBJ2-5, with unresolved D. Sequencing input: blood. This TCR derives from a woman aged 40 to 55 with Graves' hyperthyroidism. The CDR3, as DNA: TGTGCCTGGTCTAATTGGGAGACCCAGTACTTC. Protein: CAWSNWETQYF.